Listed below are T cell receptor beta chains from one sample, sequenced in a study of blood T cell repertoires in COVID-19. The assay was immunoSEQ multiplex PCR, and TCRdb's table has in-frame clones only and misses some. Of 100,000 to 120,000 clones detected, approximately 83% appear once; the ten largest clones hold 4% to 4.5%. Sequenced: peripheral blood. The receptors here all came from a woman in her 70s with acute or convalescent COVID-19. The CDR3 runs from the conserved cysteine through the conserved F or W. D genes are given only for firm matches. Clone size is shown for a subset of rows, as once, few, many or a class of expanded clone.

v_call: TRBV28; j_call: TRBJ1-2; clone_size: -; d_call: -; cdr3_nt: TGTGCCAGCTTGGCTGGTGGGCATGGCTACACCTTC; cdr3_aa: CASLAGGHGYTF
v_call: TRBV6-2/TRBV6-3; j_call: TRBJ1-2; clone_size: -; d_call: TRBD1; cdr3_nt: TGTGCCAGCAGTTACTCAGGGGGCTCTGGCTACACCTTC; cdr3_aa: CASSYSGGSGYTF
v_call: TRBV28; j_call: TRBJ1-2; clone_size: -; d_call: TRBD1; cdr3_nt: TGTGCCAGCAGCTTAGGGGGCAGACATGGCTACACCTTC; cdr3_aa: CASSLGGRHGYTF
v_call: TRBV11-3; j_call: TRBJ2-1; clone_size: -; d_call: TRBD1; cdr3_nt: TGTGCCAGCAGTGCACAGGGGGCAATCAATGAGCAGTTCTTC; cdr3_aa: CASSAQGAINEQFF
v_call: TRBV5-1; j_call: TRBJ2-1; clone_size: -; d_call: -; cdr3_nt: TGCGCCAGCAGCTTGGGAGTTCAGGCAGGGAATGAGCAGTTCTTC; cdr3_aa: CASSLGVQAGNEQFF
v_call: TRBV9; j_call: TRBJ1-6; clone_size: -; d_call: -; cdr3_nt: TGTGCCAGCAGCGTAGACTCCAGGCCCATAAACCATAATTCACCCCTCCACTTT; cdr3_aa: CASSVDSRPINHNSPLHF
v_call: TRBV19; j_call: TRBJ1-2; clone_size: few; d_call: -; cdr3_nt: TGTGCCAGTAGTATTTCCGGCTATGGCTACACCTTC; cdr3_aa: CASSISGYGYTF
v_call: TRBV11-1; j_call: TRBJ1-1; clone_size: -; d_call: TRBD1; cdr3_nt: TGTGCCAGCAGCCGTACAGGGGGACGGACTGAAGCTTTCTTT; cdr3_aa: CASSRTGGRTEAFF
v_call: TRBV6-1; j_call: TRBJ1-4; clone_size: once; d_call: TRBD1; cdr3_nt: TGTGCCAGCAGTGAATGGGCAGGGGGAAATGAAAAACTGTTTTTT; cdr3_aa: CASSEWAGGNEKLFF
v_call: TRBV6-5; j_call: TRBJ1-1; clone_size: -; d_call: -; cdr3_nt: TGTGCCAGCAGTTACGGGCCGGAGGGAAACACTGAAGCTTTCTTT; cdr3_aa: CASSYGPEGNTEAFF
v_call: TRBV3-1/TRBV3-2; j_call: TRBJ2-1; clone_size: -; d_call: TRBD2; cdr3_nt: TGTGCCAGCAGCCAAGGTCGGGGGGGGTACAATGAGCAGTTCTTC; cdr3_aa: CASSQGRGGYNEQFF
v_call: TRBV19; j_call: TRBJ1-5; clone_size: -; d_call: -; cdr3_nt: TGTGCCAGTAGTATTGAGGCACGGCAGGGTCAGCCCCAGCATTTT; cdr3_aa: CASSIEARQGQPQHF
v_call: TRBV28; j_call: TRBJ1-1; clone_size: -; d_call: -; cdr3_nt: TGTGCCAGCGGCAATTTTGGAGCTTTCTTT; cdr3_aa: CASGNFGAFF
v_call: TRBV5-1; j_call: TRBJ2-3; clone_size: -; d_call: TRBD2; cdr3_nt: TGCGCCAGCACTCCTCCGGGGGGGGGCGGCACAGATACGCAGTATTTT; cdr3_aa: CASTPPGGGGTDTQYF
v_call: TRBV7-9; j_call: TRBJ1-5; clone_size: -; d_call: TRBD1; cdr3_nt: TGTGCCAGCAGCGGACAGGGAGTGGGCAATCAGCCCCAGCATTTT; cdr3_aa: CASSGQGVGNQPQHF
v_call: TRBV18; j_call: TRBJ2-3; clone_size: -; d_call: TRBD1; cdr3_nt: TGTGCCAGCTCACCGACAGGGGTTAGAGATACGCAGTATTTT; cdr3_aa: CASSPTGVRDTQYF
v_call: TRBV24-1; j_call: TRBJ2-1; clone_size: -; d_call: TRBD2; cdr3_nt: TGTGCCACCAGTGACCACTTAGCGGGAGGGAGTAATGAGCAGTTCTTC; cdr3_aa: CATSDHLAGGSNEQFF
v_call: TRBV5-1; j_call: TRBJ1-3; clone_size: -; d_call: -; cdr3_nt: TGCGCCAGCAGCTTCGGACAGCGGAGCTCTGGAAACACCATATATTTT; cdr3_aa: CASSFGQRSSGNTIYF
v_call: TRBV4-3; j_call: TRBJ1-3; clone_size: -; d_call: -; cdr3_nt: TGCGCCAGCAGCCAAGAGGCCGCGACAGGCTTAGGGGCGAATGGAAACACCATATATTTT; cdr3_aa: CASSQEAATGLGANGNTIYF
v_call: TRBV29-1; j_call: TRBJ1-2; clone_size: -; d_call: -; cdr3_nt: TGCAGCGTTGATCGGCAGGGTCGTGGCTACACCTTC; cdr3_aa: CSVDRQGRGYTF
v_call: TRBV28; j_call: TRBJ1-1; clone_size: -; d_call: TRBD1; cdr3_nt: TGTGCCAGCAGTTTCCCGACAGGGGGAGGCACTGAAGCTTTCTTT; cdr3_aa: CASSFPTGGGTEAFF
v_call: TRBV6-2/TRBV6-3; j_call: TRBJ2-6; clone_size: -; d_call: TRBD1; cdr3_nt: TGTGCCAGCAGTTCCCGGGACAGGGGGTCCTCTGGGGCCAACGTCCTGACTTTC; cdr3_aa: CASSSRDRGSSGANVLTF
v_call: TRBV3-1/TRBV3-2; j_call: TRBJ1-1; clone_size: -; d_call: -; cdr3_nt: TGTGCCAGCAGCCTTCGTCAGGGAGAAGCTTTCTTT; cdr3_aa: CASSLRQGEAFF
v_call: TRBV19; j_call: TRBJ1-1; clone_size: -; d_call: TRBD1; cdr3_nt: TGTGCCAGTAGTCCCCGACAGGGCTCAACTGAAGCTTTCTTT; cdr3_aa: CASSPRQGSTEAFF
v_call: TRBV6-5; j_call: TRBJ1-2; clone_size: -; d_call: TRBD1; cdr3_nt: TGTGCCAGCAGCGACAGGGGGGGAGGTAACTATGGCTACACCTTC; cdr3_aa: CASSDRGGGNYGYTF
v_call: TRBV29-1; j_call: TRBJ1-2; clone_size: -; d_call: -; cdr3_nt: TGCAGCGTTGTTGGGCAGGGCGTCAACTATGGCTACACCTTC; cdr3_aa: CSVVGQGVNYGYTF
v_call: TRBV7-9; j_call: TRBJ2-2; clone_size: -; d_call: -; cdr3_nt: TGTGCCAGCAGCTTAGTGGGCCCGCCCGGGGAGCTGTTTTTT; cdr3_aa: CASSLVGPPGELFF
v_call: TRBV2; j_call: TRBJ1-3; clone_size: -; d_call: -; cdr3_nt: TGTGCCAGCAGTGAAAGGTCTTACGGGGGAAACACCATATATTTT; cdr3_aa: CASSERSYGGNTIYF
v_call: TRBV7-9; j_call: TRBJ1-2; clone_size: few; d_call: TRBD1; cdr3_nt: TGTGCCAGCAGCCCCCAGGGGGCGGGGTATGGCTACACCTTC; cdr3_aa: CASSPQGAGYGYTF
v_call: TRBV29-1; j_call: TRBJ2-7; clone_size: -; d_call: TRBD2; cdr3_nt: TGCAGCGTTGTAGCGGGAGTTTACGAGCAGTACTTC; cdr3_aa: CSVVAGVYEQYF
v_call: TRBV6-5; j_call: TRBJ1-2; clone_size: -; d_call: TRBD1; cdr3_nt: TGTGCCAGCAGTTACCGGACAGGGGCTGGCTACACCTTC; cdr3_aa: CASSYRTGAGYTF